This T cell receptor (beta chain) is from a study of T cells in Graves' hyperthyroidism and ophthalmopathy. Study-level points and caveats: Most expanded thyroid clonotypes above 0.001 also appeared in blood. Patients with ophthalmopathy were separated from those with stable hyperthyroidism by a 13 V-J model.

The CDR3 is 14 residues long. Germline-derived CDR1 and CDR2 are SEHNR and FQNEAQ (reference sequence). With 5 bases clipped from V and 3 bases from J, the junction kept 4 bases outside the gene matches. In the case of this clonotype: Its antigen is undetermined.

Stable hyperthyroidism: no ophthalmopathy progression over 18 months of follow-up. Exclusion criteria comprised uncontrolled infection, other autoimmune disease, pregnancy or lactation. Amplified TCR beta CDR3 regions came from RNA transcripts. TCR CDR3 underwent first-round RT-PCR with the HTBI primer set. Via MiXCR, TCRdb re-called the multiplex PCR reads, giving one row per CDR3 protein. The data show hundreds of thousands of distinct CDR3 sequences, under 60% seen once. This TCR was recovered from a woman between 18 and 29 years old with Graves' hyperthyroidism. Sequenced material: peripheral blood or thyroid tissue (not recorded which). The gene calls are TRBV7-9 and TRBJ2-7, with 10 positions matching TRBD1. The CDR3 coding sequence is TGTGCCAGCAGCGCGGGACAGGGGAACTACGAGCAGTACTTC. Its translation: CASSAGQGNYEQYF.